This T cell receptor beta chain emerged from a study of blood T cell repertoires in COVID-19. By sample fraction, this clone is medium-sized. The protocol was immunoSEQ multiplex PCR, while the TCRdb copy is restricted to in-frame clones and leaves out a portion. This table holds about 320,000 clones, 85% to 95% found once. This TCR derives from a young woman who had been exposed to COVID-19. The source material was PBMCs or T cells enriched from blood (not recorded which).

The CDR3 coding sequence is TGTGCCAGCAGCTTAGAAGCGGGGCCCCGCCCCTACGAGCAGTACTTC. Translated, it gives CASSLEAGPRPYEQYF. This chain links TRBV7-9 with TRBJ2-7, with 7 nucleotides matching TRBD2. The CDR3 has 16 amino acids. Germline-derived CDR1 and CDR2 are SEHNR and FQNEAQ (reference sequence). The V gene end was trimmed by 1 base and the J gene end by 2 bases; junction bases not matched to a gene: 8.